Each of the 20 T cell receptor beta chains below was sequenced from the same sample in a study of shared clonotypes between healthy human individuals. Naive CD8 cells, CD45RO-negative and positively selected for CCR7, excluded terminally differentiated effector memory CD45RA+ cells. The data were produced by immunoSEQ multiplex PCR, yet TCRdb's version contains in-frame clones alone and is incomplete. The sample contains some 2 million clones, about 95% of which appear only once. Specimen: naive CD8+ T cells sorted from blood. The receptor set was obtained from a man aged 18 to 30 in good health.

This clone was seen only once. V usage is TRBV5-6 and J usage is TRBJ2-3; no definite D call. This CDR3 contains 12 residues. V dropped 7 bases and J dropped 4 bases, with 10 bases sitting between them. The germline V gene has CDR1 SGHDT and CDR2 YYEEEE. The CDR3 is CASCLGSDTQYF. DNA of the CDR3: TGTGCCAGCTGCCTAGGGTCAGATACGCAGTATTTT.

J is TRBJ2-1 and V is TRBV7-9; 7 bases map to TRBD1. CDR3 size: 12 residues. V was clipped by 4 bases and J by 10 bases; unmatched bases: 4. The V gene's germline CDR1 is SEHNR and CDR2 FQNEAQ (reference sequence). CDR3 in amino acids: CASSSDRDEQFF. CDR3 in DNA: TGTGCCAGCAGCTCCGACAGGGACGAGCAGTTCTTC.

V gene TRBV5-1 combines with J gene TRBJ2-7; possible D gene TRBD1, 5 bases. The CDR3 spans 13 residues. CDR1 and CDR2 from the germline V gene are SGHRS and YFSETQ. The ends were cut back, 0 bases at V and 7 bases at J, with 11 bases in the middle. DNA of the CDR3: TGCGCCAGCAGCTTGGTGGCAGGGTGGGAGCAGTACTTC. Its translation is CASSLVAGWEQYF.

The V call is TRBV11-2, the J call TRBJ1-1; unclear D gene. Per the germline V gene, CDR1 is SGHAT and CDR2 is FQNNGV. This CDR3 contains 14 residues. With 5 bases removed from V and 2 bases from J, the gap between germline ends came to 12 bases. Here the CDR3 DNA reads TGTGCCAGCAGCCCCACAATCCTAAACACTGAAGCTTTCTTT. Protein sequence: CASSPTILNTEAFF.

V is TRBV19 and J is TRBJ2-2; maybe TRBD2 (6 bases). CDR1 is LNHDA, CDR2 SQIVND, per germline (reference sequence). The CDR3 runs 17 residues. The V and J ends lost 0 bases and 2 bases respectively, with 13 bases between them. The CDR3 DNA reads as TGTGCCAGTAGTATAGAGGTTCGGGAGAGTAACACCGGGGAGCTGTTTTTT. Its protein product is CASSIEVRESNTGELFF.

This chain links TRBV21-1 with TRBJ2-2; TRBD2 reflects the table's D call only, with no check against the DNA. TRBV21-1 counts as a pseudogene. The CDR3 totals 18 residues. The CDR3 loop reads CASSARTSGGWYTGELFF. CDR3 coding DNA: TGTGCCAGCAGCGCTCGGACTAGCGGGGGTTGGTATACCGGGGAGCTGTTTTTT.

This clone was seen once. This same CDR3 is encoded by further DNA sequences in the sample. The gene calls are TRBV19 and TRBJ2-2; no clear D. With 3 bases removed from V and 0 bases from J, the gap between germline ends came to 5 bases. The CDR3 contains 14 residues. Germline values: CDR1 LNHDA, CDR2 SQIVND (reference sequence). The CDR3 sequence is CASSMSANTGELFF. In DNA, the CDR3 is TGTGCCAGTAGTATGAGCGCGAACACCGGGGAGCTGTTTTTT.

This clone was found a few times. The chain is built from TRBV11-2 and TRBJ2-7; 16 nucleotides line up with TRBD2. The CDR3 spans 19 residues. In germline, CDR1 is SGHAT, CDR2 FQNNGV. Trimming took 5 bases from V and 7 from J; bases not matched to a gene: 17. The CDR3 loop is CASSKGTSGRALGLEEQYF. The CDR3 DNA reads as TGTGCCAGCAGCAAAGGGACTAGCGGGAGGGCCCTCGGGCTGGAAGAGCAGTACTTC. Using reference TRBV11-2 and TRBJ2-7 for the parts outside the CDR3, the full variable domain is EAGVAQSPRYKIIEKRQSVAFWCNPISGHATLYWYQQILGQGPKLLIQFQNNGVVDDSQLPKDRFSAERLKGVDSTLKIQPAKLEDSAVYLCASSKGTSGRALGLEEQYFGPGTRLTVT.

This clone has just one count. This chain connects TRBV27 to TRBJ1-5; D unclear. This CDR3 comprises 16 residues. Trimming took 2 bases from V and 3 from J, leaving 14 bases between them. Germline lookup yields CDR1 MNHEY and CDR2 SMNVEV (reference sequence). The CDR3 spells CASSLPEGRTNQPQHF. The CDR3 DNA sequence: TGTGCCAGCAGTTTACCCGAGGGTCGGACCAATCAGCCCCAGCATTTT.

The J gene is TRBJ2-7, the V gene TRBV30; D possibly corresponds to TRBD1 (5 bases). The CDR3 has 14 amino acids. V gave up 5 bases and J gave up 1 base, with 15 bases separating them. CDR1 is GTSNPN and CDR2 is SVGIG in the germline V gene (reference sequence). The CDR3 region is CAWDQGQGSYEQYF. CDR3 sequence (DNA): TGTGCCTGGGATCAGGGCCAGGGTTCCTACGAGCAGTACTTC. Together with reference TRBV30 and TRBJ2-7, the CDR3 gives the full variable domain: SQTIHQWPATLVQPVGSPLSLECTVEGTSNPNLYWYRQAAGRGLQLLFYSVGIGQISSEVPQNLSASRPQDRQFILSSKKLLLSDSGFYLCAWDQGQGSYEQYFGPGTRLTVT.

The CDR3 here is CASSQPHRGETQYF. In DNA form, the CDR3 reads TGTGCCAGCAGCCAACCCCACAGGGGAGAGACCCAGTACTTC. This chain joins TRBV28 and TRBJ2-5; 7 bases map to TRBD1. The CDR3 runs 14 residues. V gave up 6 bases and J gave up 4 bases; unmatched junction bases: 8. The germline V gene encodes CDR1 MDHEN and CDR2 SYDVKM. The full variable domain, with the rest looked up from reference TRBV28 and TRBJ2-5, is DVKVTQSSRYLVKRTGEKVFLECVQDMDHENMFWYRQDPGLGLRLIYFSYDVKMKEKGDIPEGYSVSREKKERFSLILESASTNQTSMYLCASSQPHRGETQYFGPGTRLLVL.

The gene calls are TRBV7-6 and TRBJ1-1; D remains unclear. With 7 bases removed from V and 1 base from J, the gap between germline ends came to 16 bases. The CDR3 runs 15 residues. Germline V gene lookup returns CDR1 SGHVS and CDR2 FNYEAQ. The CDR3 loop reads CASTSRYMENTEAFF. The CDR3 coding sequence is TGTGCCAGCACCTCTCGTTACATGGAGAACACTGAAGCTTTCTTT.

The chain employs TRBV27 and TRBJ2-3, with 8 bases fitting TRBD2. After removal of 3 bases from V and 0 bases from J, the junction contained 11 bases not matched to a gene. The CDR3 contains 18 residues. The germline CDR1 and CDR2 sequences are MNHEY and SMNVEV (reference sequence). The CDR3 DNA reads as TGTGCCAGCAGTTTTGTGCTAGCGGGCTACGCGAGCACAGATACGCAGTATTTT. It is translated as CASSFVLAGYASTDTQYF.

The CDR3 DNA follows: TGTGCCAGCAGTTACTCGACAGGGGAGAGGAACAATGAGCAGTTCTTC. Protein: CASSYSTGERNNEQFF. The J gene is TRBJ2-1, the V gene TRBV6-5; 8 nucleotides align to TRBD1. The germline V gene encodes CDR1 MNHEY and CDR2 SVGAGI. V lost 0 bases to trimming and J lost 5 bases; unmatched junction nucleotides: 6. The CDR3 extends over 16 amino acids.

In DNA form, the CDR3 reads TGCAGCGTTGAAAACTTCACGGACAGGGACCAAGAGACCCAGTACTTC. It specifies CSVENFTDRDQETQYF. The V call is TRBV29-1, the J call TRBJ2-5, with TRBD1 identical over 8 bases. The CDR3 has 16 residues. CDR1 SQVTM and CDR2 ANQGSEA come from the germline V gene. With 2 bases clipped from V and 0 bases from J, the junction kept 8 bases outside the gene matches.

The V gene is TRBV13, the J gene TRBJ1-1, with D tentatively TRBD1 (5 bases). Germline V gene data show CDR1 as PRHDT and CDR2 as FYEKMQ (reference sequence). The length of the CDR3 is 11 residues. Trimming pared 10 bases from V and 8 bases from J, leaving 14 bases between. CDR3: CAIPRGSEAFF. CDR3 nucleotides: TGTGCCATCCCACGGGGGTCAGAAGCTTTCTTT.

The genes are TRBV18 and TRBJ1-1; D is unresolved. V shed 2 bases and J shed 1 base, with 14 bases lying between them. Germline values: CDR1 KGHSH, CDR2 LQKENI. The CDR3 spans 16 residues. Here the CDR3 DNA reads TGTGCCAGCTCACCAGTTACAAGTTTCCCGAACACTGAAGCTTTCTTT. This sequence encodes CASSPVTSFPNTEAFF. The full variable domain, in which reference TRBV18 and TRBJ1-1 provide the parts outside the CDR3, is NAGVMQNPRHLVRRRGQEARLRCSPMKGHSHVYWYRQLPEEGLKFMVYLQKENIIDESGMPKERFSAEFPKEGPSILRIQQVVRGDSAAYFCASSPVTSFPNTEAFFGQGTRLTVV.

This chain joins TRBV5-4 and TRBJ2-7; unclear D gene. V was trimmed by 0 bases and J by 4 bases, leaving 8 bases between them. The CDR3 extends over 13 amino acids. Germline V gene data show CDR1 as SGHNT and CDR2 as YYREEE (reference sequence). This chain's CDR3 is CASSLGYPYEQYF. CDR3 bases: TGTGCCAGCAGCTTGGGCTACCCTTACGAGCAGTACTTC.

With respect to this clone: Other DNA variants within this sample encode the same CDR3. The V and J genes are TRBV27 and TRBJ1-1; the D is unclear. Trimming took off 3 bases at V and 4 bases at J, with 9 bases between the two ends. Germline assignment: CDR1 MNHEY and CDR2 SMNVEV (reference sequence). The CDR3 has 13 residues. The CDR3 nucleotides are TGTGCCAGCAGTTTGGGGTCGGGCACTGAAGCTTTCTTT. Protein product: CASSLGSGTEAFF.

The J gene is TRBJ1-2, the V gene TRBV7-9; 9 nucleotides line up with TRBD1. The CDR3 spans 14 residues. Trimming at V came to 3 bases and at J to 7 bases, leaving 6 bases not matched to a gene. Germline V gene sequence: CDR1 SEHNR, CDR2 FQNEAQ (reference sequence). CDR3 region: CASSFGQGMSGYTF. CDR3 nucleotides: TGTGCCAGCAGCTTCGGACAGGGGATGAGTGGCTACACCTTC.